This TCR beta chain was captured by sequencing in a study of regulatory T cells in long-lasting Graves disease. This clonotype was observed many times. Time point denoted: persistent/refractory GD, antithyroid drugs over 5 years with positive TRAb. Extracted RNA from PBMCs served as the source of the TCR library. Graves' disease diagnosis followed American Thyroid Association guidelines. Relying on iRepertoire HTBI primers and Arm-PCR of CDR3 regions, the team built TCR beta libraries. Using its own MiXCR run on the multiplex PCR reads, TCRdb lists one record per CDR3 protein. The sample holds 430,000 or so distinct CDR3 sequences; around 23% are singletons and the top ten take roughly 13%. The TCR was taken from a female donor with Graves disease. The material sequenced was peripheral blood mononuclear cells (PBMCs), taken when the disease was refractory, from a patient treated with antithyroid drugs.

The CDR3 region is CASSLSLGPGQIYEQYF. CDR3 nucleotide sequence: TGTGCCAGCAGTTTATCGCTCGGGCCGGGACAGATCTACGAGCAGTACTTC. The gene calls are TRBV27 and TRBJ2-7; TRBD1 matches 7 bases. V gave up 0 bases and J gave up 3 bases; unmatched junction bases: 11. CDR1 and CDR2 from the germline V gene are MNHEY and SMNVEV (reference sequence). CDR3 length: 17 residues.